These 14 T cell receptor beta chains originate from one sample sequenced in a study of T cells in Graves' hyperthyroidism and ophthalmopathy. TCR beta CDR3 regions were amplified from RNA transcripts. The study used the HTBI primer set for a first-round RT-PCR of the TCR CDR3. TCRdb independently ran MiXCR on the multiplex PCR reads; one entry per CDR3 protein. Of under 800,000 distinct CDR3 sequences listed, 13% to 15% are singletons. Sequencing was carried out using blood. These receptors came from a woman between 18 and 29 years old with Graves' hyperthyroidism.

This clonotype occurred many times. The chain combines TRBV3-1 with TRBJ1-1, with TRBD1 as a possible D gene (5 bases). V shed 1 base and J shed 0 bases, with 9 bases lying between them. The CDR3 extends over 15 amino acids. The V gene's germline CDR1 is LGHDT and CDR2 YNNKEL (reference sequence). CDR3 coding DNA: TGTGCCAGCAGCCAAGGGTACAGGATGAACACTGAAGCTTTCTTT. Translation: CASSQGYRMNTEAFF.

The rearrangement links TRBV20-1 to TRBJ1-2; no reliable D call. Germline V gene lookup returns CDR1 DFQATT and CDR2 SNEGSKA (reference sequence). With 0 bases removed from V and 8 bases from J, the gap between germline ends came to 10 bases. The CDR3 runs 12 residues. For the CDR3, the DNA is TGCAGTGCTAGAGATCCTCCCAGAGGCTACACCTTC. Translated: CSARDPPRGYTF.

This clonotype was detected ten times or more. CDR3 protein: CASSASWTNTEAFF. Here the CDR3 DNA reads TGTGCCAGCAGCGCGAGTTGGACGAACACTGAAGCTTTCTTT. This chain links TRBV9 with TRBJ1-1, with D unclear. The V gene's germline CDR1 is SGDLS and CDR2 YYNGEE. V was trimmed by 3 bases and J by 1 base, leaving 10 bases between them. The CDR3 totals 14 residues.

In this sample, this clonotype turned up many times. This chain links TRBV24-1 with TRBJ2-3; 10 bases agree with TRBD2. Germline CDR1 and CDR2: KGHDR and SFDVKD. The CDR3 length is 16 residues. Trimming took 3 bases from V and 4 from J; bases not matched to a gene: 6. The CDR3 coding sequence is TGTGCCACCAGTGATGCTAGCGGGAGTGGAGCAGATACGCAGTATTTT. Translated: CATSDASGSGADTQYF.

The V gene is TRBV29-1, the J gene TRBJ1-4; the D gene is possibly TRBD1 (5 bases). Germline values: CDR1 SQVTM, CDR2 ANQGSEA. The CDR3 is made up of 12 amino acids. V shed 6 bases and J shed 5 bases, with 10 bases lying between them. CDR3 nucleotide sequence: TGCAGCGTAGCCGGGGCGAATGAAAAACTGTTTTTT. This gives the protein CSVAGANEKLFF.

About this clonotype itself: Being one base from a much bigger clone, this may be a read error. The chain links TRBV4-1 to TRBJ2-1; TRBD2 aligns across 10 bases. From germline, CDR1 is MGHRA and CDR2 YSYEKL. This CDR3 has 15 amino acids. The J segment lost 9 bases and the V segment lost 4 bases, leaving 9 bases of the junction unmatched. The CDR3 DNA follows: TGCGCCAGCAGCCGGGCTAGCGGGAGTGTGGGTGAGCAGTTCTTC. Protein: CASSRASGSVGEQFF.

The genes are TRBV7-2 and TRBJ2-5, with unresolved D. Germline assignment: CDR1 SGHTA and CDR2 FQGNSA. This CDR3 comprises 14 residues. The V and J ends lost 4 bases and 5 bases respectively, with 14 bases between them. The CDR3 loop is CASSSGRASETQYF. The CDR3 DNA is TGTGCCAGCAGCTCCGGACGCGCTTCCGAGACCCAGTACTTC. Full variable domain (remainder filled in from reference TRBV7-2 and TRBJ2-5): GAGVSQSPSNKVTEKGKDVELRCDPISGHTALYWYRQSLGQGLEFLIYFQGNSAPDKSGLPSDRFSAERTGGSVSTLTIQRTQQEDSAVYLCASSSGRASETQYFGPGTRLLVL.

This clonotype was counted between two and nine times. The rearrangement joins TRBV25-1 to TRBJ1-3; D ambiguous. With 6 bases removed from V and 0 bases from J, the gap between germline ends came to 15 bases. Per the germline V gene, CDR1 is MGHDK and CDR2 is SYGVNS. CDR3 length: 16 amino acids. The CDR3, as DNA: TGTGCCAGCAGCGAAGGGCTAGTACACTCTGGAAACACCATATATTTT. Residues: CASSEGLVHSGNTIYF. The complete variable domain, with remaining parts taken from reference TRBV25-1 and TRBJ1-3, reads EADIYQTPRYLVIGTGKKITLECSQTMGHDKMYWYQQDPGMELHLIHYSYGVNSTEKGDLSSESTVSRIRTEHFPLTLESARPSHTSQYLCASSEGLVHSGNTIYFGEGSWLTVV.

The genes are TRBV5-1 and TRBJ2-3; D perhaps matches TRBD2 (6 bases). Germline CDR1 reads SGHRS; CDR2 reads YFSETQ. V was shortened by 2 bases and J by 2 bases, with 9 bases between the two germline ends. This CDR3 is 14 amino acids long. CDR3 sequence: CASSFTGLTDTQYF. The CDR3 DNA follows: TGCGCCAGCAGCTTTACGGGACTCACAGATACGCAGTATTTT.

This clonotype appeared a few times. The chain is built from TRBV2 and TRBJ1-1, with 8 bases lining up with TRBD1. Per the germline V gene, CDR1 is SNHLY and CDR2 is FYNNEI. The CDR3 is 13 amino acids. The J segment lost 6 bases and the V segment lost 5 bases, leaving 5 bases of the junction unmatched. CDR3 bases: TGTGCCAGCAGTCGGACAGGGTCGTCTGAAGCTTTCTTT. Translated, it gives CASSRTGSSEAFF.

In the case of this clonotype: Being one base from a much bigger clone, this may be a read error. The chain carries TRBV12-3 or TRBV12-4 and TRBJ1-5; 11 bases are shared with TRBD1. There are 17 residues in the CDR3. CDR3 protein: CAGSFFLGQGEFQPQHF. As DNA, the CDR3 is TGTGCCGGCAGTTTTTTTTTGGGACAGGGGGAATTTCAGCCCCAGCATTTT.

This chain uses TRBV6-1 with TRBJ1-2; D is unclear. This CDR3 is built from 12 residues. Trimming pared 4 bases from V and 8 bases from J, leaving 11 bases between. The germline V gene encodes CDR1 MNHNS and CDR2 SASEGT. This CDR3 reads CASSGQRFGYTF. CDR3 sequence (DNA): TGTGCCAGCAGTGGTCAACGCTTCGGCTACACCTTC.

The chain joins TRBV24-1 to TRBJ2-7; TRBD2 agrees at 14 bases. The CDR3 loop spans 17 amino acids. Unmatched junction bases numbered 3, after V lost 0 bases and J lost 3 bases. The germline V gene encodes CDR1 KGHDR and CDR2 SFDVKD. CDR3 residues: CATSDLTGLAGGYEQYF. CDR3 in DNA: TGTGCCACCAGTGATTTGACTGGACTAGCGGGAGGCTACGAGCAGTACTTC.

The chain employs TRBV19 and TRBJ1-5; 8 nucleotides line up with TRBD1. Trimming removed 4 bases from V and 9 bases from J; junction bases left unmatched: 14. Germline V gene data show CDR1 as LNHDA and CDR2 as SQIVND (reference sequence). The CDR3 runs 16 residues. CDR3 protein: CASSTEGQVGLSPQHF. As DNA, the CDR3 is TGTGCCAGTAGTACGGAGGGACAGGTAGGTTTATCGCCCCAGCATTTT.